These 32 T cell receptor beta chains originate from one sample sequenced in a study of T cells in tuberculosis. Time point specified: new active TB diagnosis, blood taken before or within 7 days of starting treatment. TCRdb keeps only in-frame clones here, not all; method: immunoSEQ multiplex PCR. The sample lists tens of thousands of clones; 90% to 95% were seen once. The material sequenced was PBMCs, taken at tuberculosis diagnosis. These receptor sequences come from an adult with tuberculosis.

This sequence joins TRBV4-1 and TRBJ1-2, with unresolved D. Germline V lookup: CDR1 MGHRA, CDR2 YSYEKL. Between the trimmed V and J ends, which lost 0 bases and 4 bases, there was a span of 9 bases. CDR3 length: 14 amino acids. CDR3 DNA sequence: TGCGCCAGCAGCCAAGATCCTTCAGGCTATGGCTACACCTTC. Translating it yields CASSQDPSGYGYTF.

The chain joins TRBV7-2 to TRBJ1-1, with D possibly matching TRBD1 (6 bases). Between the trimmed V and J ends, which lost 1 base and 1 base, there was a span of 7 bases. The CDR3 sequence is 14 residues long. Germline V gene lookup returns CDR1 SGHTA and CDR2 FQGNSA. The CDR3 DNA reads TGTGCCAGCAGCTTAGGACAGGAGAACACTGAAGCTTTCTTT. Amino acid sequence: CASSLGQENTEAFF.

The rearrangement joins TRBV19 to TRBJ2-7; 7 bases are shared with TRBD2. Germline V lookup: CDR1 LNHDA, CDR2 SQIVND (reference sequence). J lost 2 bases, V lost 5 bases, and 6 bases had no gene match. This CDR3 has 14 residues. The CDR3 is CASSLTSEAYEQYF. CDR3 in DNA: TGTGCCAGTAGTCTAACTAGCGAGGCCTACGAGCAGTACTTC. The full variable domain, completed using reference TRBV19 and TRBJ2-7, is DGGITQSPKYLFRKEGQNVTLSCEQNLNHDAMYWYRQDPGQGLRLIYYSQIVNDFQKGDIAEGYSVSREKKESFPLTVTSAQKNPTAFYLCASSLTSEAYEQYFGPGTRLTVT.

The chain uses TRBV5-1 and TRBJ2-3; TRBD1 aligns across 7 bases. The germline V gene has CDR1 SGHRS and CDR2 YFSETQ. V was pared by 7 bases and J by 2 bases, with 10 bases of the junction left unmatched. The CDR3 spans 15 residues. The chain's CDR3 is CASLNGDRYTDTQYF. The CDR3 DNA reads TGCGCCAGCTTAAACGGGGACAGATACACAGATACGCAGTATTTT.

CDR3 in amino acids: CASSRAASGKDEQYF. CDR3 DNA sequence: TGTGCCAGCAGTCGGGCGGCTAGCGGGAAAGACGAGCAGTACTTC. The gene calls are TRBV27 and TRBJ2-7, with TRBD2 matching over 9 bases. The CDR3 runs to 15 residues. The germline V gene encodes CDR1 MNHEY and CDR2 SMNVEV (reference sequence). With V trimmed by 5 bases and J by 5 bases, 10 bases remained unmatched.

The chain links TRBV19 to TRBJ2-1; D is ambiguous. The length of the CDR3 is 13 residues. Germline V gene data show CDR1 as LNHDA and CDR2 as SQIVND (reference sequence). With 3 bases removed from V and 3 bases from J, the gap between germline ends came to 6 bases. CDR3 residues: CASSITDYNEQFF. Here the CDR3 DNA reads TGTGCCAGTAGTATTACTGACTACAATGAGCAGTTCTTC.

The chain employs TRBV12-2 and TRBJ1-5; the table calls TRBD1, which could not be checked here. TRBV12-2 is a recognized pseudogene. The CDR3 consists of 15 residues. The DNA for the CDR3 is TGTGCAAGTCGCTTCGCGGCAGGGGGTAATCAGCCCCAGCATTTT. Translated: CASRFAAGGNQPQHF.

The rearrangement uses TRBV7-2 and TRBJ1-2; possible D gene TRBD1, 6 bases. This CDR3 has 15 amino acids. The V end lost 1 base, the J end lost 5 bases, and 14 bases lay between the germline ends. From germline, CDR1 is SGHTA and CDR2 FQGNSA. CDR3 in amino acids: CASSLGQGQTYGYTF. The CDR3 region has the DNA TGTGCCAGCAGCTTAGGGCAGGGGCAGACTTATGGCTACACCTTC. Full variable domain (remainder filled in from reference TRBV7-2 and TRBJ1-2): GAGVSQSPSNKVTEKGKDVELRCDPISGHTALYWYRQSLGQGLEFLIYFQGNSAPDKSGLPSDRFSAERTGGSVSTLTIQRTQQEDSAVYLCASSLGQGQTYGYTFGSGTRLTVV.

This rearrangement joins TRBV9 to TRBJ2-3; 8 bases agree with TRBD2. Per the germline V gene, CDR1 is SGDLS and CDR2 is YYNGEE. V lost 2 bases, J lost 3 bases, and 5 bases stayed unmatched. The CDR3 is 15 amino acids. The DNA for the CDR3 is TGTGCCAGCAGCGTCAGCGGGAGAGGGACAGATACGCAGTATTTT. It translates to CASSVSGRGTDTQYF.

The table lists this clone with a few counts. The chain has TRBV30 and TRBJ1-2, with 8 positions matching TRBD1. Per the germline V gene, CDR1 is GTSNPN and CDR2 is SVGIG (reference sequence). The CDR3 contains 14 residues. The junction had 8 bases not matched to a gene; V was cut back by 3 bases and J by 5 bases. CDR3 DNA sequence: TGTGCCTGGAGAGGGCGGACAGGGAGATATGGCTACACCTTC. It translates to CAWRGRTGRYGYTF.

This rearrangement joins TRBV25-1 to TRBJ2-7; weak D call: TRBD1 (5 bases). CDR1 MGHDK and CDR2 SYGVNS come from the germline V gene. The CDR3 extends over 14 amino acids. V shed 2 bases and J shed 7 bases, with 15 bases lying between them. The CDR3 spells CASSEPPPRDEQYF. CDR3 nucleotides: TGTGCCAGCAGTGAACCCCCGCCCAGGGATGAGCAGTACTTC.

The chain links TRBV19 to TRBJ2-3; 8 bases map to TRBD2. V dropped 4 bases and J dropped 2; count of bases not matched to a gene: 5. This CDR3 spans 15 amino acids. CDR1 and CDR2 (germline): LNHDA, SQIVND (reference sequence). The CDR3, as DNA: TGTGCCAGTAGTACGGTAGCGGGGTCCACAGATACGCAGTATTTT. Protein product: CASSTVAGSTDTQYF.

The chain has TRBV18 and TRBJ2-3, with TRBD2 identical over 11 bases. The CDR3 runs to 17 residues. Germline V lookup: CDR1 KGHSH, CDR2 LQKENI. The V segment lost 5 bases and the J segment 0 bases; nucleotides outside the gene matches: 7. The CDR3 region is CASSYVTSGISTDTQYF. The CDR3 DNA reads TGTGCCAGCTCATACGTGACTAGCGGGATTAGCACAGATACGCAGTATTTT.

V and J are TRBV4-1 and TRBJ2-7; no clear D. Germline V gives CDR1 MGHRA, CDR2 YSYEKL. V was shortened by 0 bases and J by 4 bases, with 10 bases between the two germline ends. The CDR3 runs to 14 residues. CDR3 sequence reads: CASSQEVSVYEQYF. CDR3 nucleotides: TGCGCCAGCAGCCAAGAGGTCTCAGTTTACGAGCAGTACTTC.

This clone occurred a few times. The rearrangement uses TRBV30 and TRBJ2-7; 9 positions match TRBD1. The trim removed 1 base at V and 4 bases at J, leaving 5 bases unmatched. CDR1 is GTSNPN and CDR2 is SVGIG in the germline V gene (reference sequence). The CDR3 covers 14 residues. The CDR3 DNA sequence: TGTGCCTGGAGTGGGGGACAGGGTTTTTACGAGCAGTACTTC. It is translated as CAWSGGQGFYEQYF.

J is TRBJ1-1 and V is TRBV25-1, with D possibly matching TRBD1 (5 bases). From germline, CDR1 is MGHDK and CDR2 SYGVNS. V was trimmed by 9 bases and J by 5 bases, leaving 13 bases between them. This CDR3 is built from 12 residues. CDR3 amino acids: CASQKGRTEAFF. The CDR3 DNA reads as TGTGCCAGTCAGAAGGGGAGGACTGAAGCTTTCTTT. Full variable domain (remainder filled in from reference TRBV25-1 and TRBJ1-1): EADIYQTPRYLVIGTGKKITLECSQTMGHDKMYWYQQDPGMELHLIHYSYGVNSTEKGDLSSESTVSRIRTEHFPLTLESARPSHTSQYLCASQKGRTEAFFGQGTRLTVV.

V gene TRBV7-6 combines with J gene TRBJ2-5; 12 positions match TRBD2. This CDR3 is 17 amino acids long. V lost 1 base, J lost 3 bases, and 6 bases stayed unmatched. The V gene's germline CDR1 is SGHVS and CDR2 FNYEAQ. CDR3 coding DNA: TGTGCCAGCAGCTTAGAGGCTAGCGGGAGGGCCAAAGAGACCCAGTACTTC. Its translation: CASSLEASGRAKETQYF. The full variable domain, its missing parts supplied by reference TRBV7-6 and TRBJ2-5, is GAGVSQSPRYKVTKRGQDVALRCDPISGHVSLYWYRQALGQGPEFLTYFNYEAQQDKSGLPNDRFSAERPEGSISTLTIQRTEQRDSAMYRCASSLEASGRAKETQYFGPGTRLLVL.

The chain carries TRBV4-1 and TRBJ2-2, with 8 positions matching TRBD1. Germline CDR1 and CDR2: MGHRA and YSYEKL. CDR3 length equals 16 residues. V was clipped by 0 bases and J by 7 bases; unmatched bases: 7. The CDR3 DNA follows: TGCGCCAGCAGCCAAGACAGGGGGCTTGCGGTCGGGGAGCTGTTTTTT. Its protein product is CASSQDRGLAVGELFF.

CDR3 nucleotide sequence: TGTGCCAGCAGCTTAGAACTTAACACCGGGGAGCTGTTTTTT. Translation gives CASSLELNTGELFF. The rearrangement links TRBV7-9 to TRBJ2-2; D call uncertain. Germline V gene lookup returns CDR1 SEHNR and CDR2 FQNEAQ (reference sequence). CDR3 size: 14 residues. Trimming took 1 base from V and 2 from J, leaving 5 bases between them. The variable domain in full, with the rest retrieved from reference TRBV7-9 and TRBJ2-2, is DTGVSQNPRHKITKRGQNVTFRCDPISEHNRLYWYRQTLGQGPEFLTYFQNEAQLEKSRLLSDRFSAERPKGSFSTLEIQRTEQGDSAMYLCASSLELNTGELFFGEGSRLTVL.

The CDR3 region is CASSPTGSTNEKLFF. CDR3 nucleotide sequence: TGTGCCAGCTCACCCACAGGGTCAACTAATGAAAAACTGTTTTTT. V gene TRBV18 combines with J gene TRBJ1-4, with D tentatively TRBD1 (6 bases). CDR3 length: 15 residues. Germline CDR1 is KGHSH and CDR2 is LQKENI. The ends were cut back, 3 bases at V and 0 bases at J, with 8 bases in the middle.

The chain links TRBV7-8 to TRBJ2-7; 11 bases map to TRBD2. The CDR3 length is 16 residues. CDR1 is SGHVS, CDR2 FQNEAQ, per germline. V lost 10 bases to trimming and J lost 3 bases; unmatched junction nucleotides: 14. CDR3 coding DNA: TGTGCCACCACCGGGACTAGCGGTAGAGGCGGCTACGAGCAGTACTTC. Its protein is CATTGTSGRGGYEQYF.

This chain connects TRBV5-1 to TRBJ2-1; D is unresolved. Germline V CDR1 and CDR2: SGHRS, YFSETQ. V lost 0 bases and J lost 9, with 7 bases in between. The CDR3 is 12 amino acids. The chain's CDR3 is CASSLGYGEQFF. The DNA for the CDR3 is TGCGCCAGCAGCTTGGGGTACGGTGAGCAGTTCTTC. Full variable domain (outside the CDR3, taken from reference TRBV5-1 and TRBJ2-1): KAGVTQTPRYLIKTRGQQVTLSCSPISGHRSVSWYQQTPGQGLQFLFEYFSETQRNKGNFPGRFSGRQFSNSRSEMNVSTLELGDSALYLCASSLGYGEQFFGPGTRLTVL.

The V call is TRBV27, the J call TRBJ2-7; D is perhaps TRBD1 (6 bases). Germline V lookup: CDR1 MNHEY, CDR2 SMNVEV (reference sequence). The length of the CDR3 is 14 residues. Deletions cut 10 bases from V and 3 bases from J, with 19 bases between. CDR3 bases: TGTGCCACCTCAGACAGGCCTGAGGACTACGAGCAGTACTTC. Encoded protein: CATSDRPEDYEQYF.

V and J are TRBV30 and TRBJ2-7; 8 positions match TRBD1. The CDR3 totals 12 residues. CDR1 is GTSNPN and CDR2 is SVGIG in the germline V gene (reference sequence). Germline trimming cut 2 bases from V and 5 bases from J; bases unmatched to any gene: 2. The CDR3 DNA is TGTGCCTGGAGTTGGACAGGGAACGAGCAGTACTTC. This codes for CAWSWTGNEQYF. Supplemented by reference TRBV30 and TRBJ2-7, the full variable domain reads SQTIHQWPATLVQPVGSPLSLECTVEGTSNPNLYWYRQAAGRGLQLLFYSVGIGQISSEVPQNLSASRPQDRQFILSSKKLLLSDSGFYLCAWSWTGNEQYFGPGTRLTVT.

The genes are TRBV18 and TRBJ1-3; 7 bases line up with TRBD1. This CDR3 has 15 residues. J was trimmed by 0 bases and V by 6 bases; bases with no gene match: 5. Germline values: CDR1 KGHSH, CDR2 LQKENI. CDR3 in DNA: TGTGCCAGCTCGCCCACAGGGGACTCTGGAAACACCATATATTTT. Its protein is CASSPTGDSGNTIYF.

This chain uses TRBV2 with TRBJ2-5; 10 nucleotides align to TRBD2. Germline CDR1 is SNHLY and CDR2 is FYNNEI. V was clipped by 6 bases and J by 4 bases; unmatched bases: 5. The CDR3 extends over 14 amino acids. CDR3 amino acids: CASSRLAGRETQYF. The CDR3, as DNA: TGTGCCAGCAGCCGACTAGCGGGTCGAGAGACCCAGTACTTC.

V and J are TRBV7-7 and TRBJ2-5; 7 positions agree with TRBD2. After removal of 1 base from V and 4 bases from J, the junction contained 6 bases not matched to a gene. Germline assignment: CDR1 SSHAT and CDR2 FNYEAQ (reference sequence). This CDR3 comprises 15 residues. DNA for the CDR3: TGTGCCAGCAGCTTAGAAGGGAGGGGAAGAGAGACCCAGTACTTC. Its translation is CASSLEGRGRETQYF.

The CDR3 protein is CASSEGGALNTEAFF. The DNA of the CDR3 is TGTGCCAGCAGCGAAGGGGGAGCCCTGAACACTGAAGCTTTCTTT. The chain recombines TRBV9 with TRBJ1-1; weak D call: TRBD1 (6 bases). The CDR3 is 15 residues long. The V gene's germline CDR1 is SGDLS and CDR2 YYNGEE. Trimming removed 3 bases from V and 0 bases from J, with 12 bases in between.

The gene calls are TRBV15 and TRBJ1-6; 7 bases agree with TRBD1. This CDR3 is built from 13 residues. V shed 3 bases and J 7 bases; nucleotides not matched to a gene: 0. Germline V gene sequence: CDR1 LNHNV, CDR2 YYDKDF (reference sequence). For the CDR3, the DNA is TGTGCCACCAGCAGGACAGGGAATTCACCCCTCCACTTT. Protein: CATSRTGNSPLHF.

This rearrangement joins TRBV7-8 to TRBJ1-6, with no clear D. V was pared by 5 bases and J by 7 bases, with 9 bases between. Germline CDR1 is SGHVS and CDR2 is FQNEAQ. The CDR3 length is 13 residues. Here the CDR3 DNA reads TGTGCCAGCAGCCCAGGCAGGAATTCACCCCTCCACTTT. Translated, it gives CASSPGRNSPLHF.

The gene calls are TRBV25-1 and TRBJ1-1; D uncertain. Deletions cut 10 bases from V and 1 base from J, with 10 bases between. The CDR3 has 12 amino acids. Germline CDR1 is MGHDK and CDR2 is SYGVNS. The CDR3 region has the DNA TGTGCCACCAGGTTCGGGAACACTGAAGCTTTCTTT. Translation: CATRFGNTEAFF. The whole variable domain, filled in from reference TRBV25-1 and TRBJ1-1, reads EADIYQTPRYLVIGTGKKITLECSQTMGHDKMYWYQQDPGMELHLIHYSYGVNSTEKGDLSSESTVSRIRTEHFPLTLESARPSHTSQYLCATRFGNTEAFFGQGTRLTVV.

The chain has TRBV5-6 and TRBJ2-7; 7 nucleotides line up with TRBD2. CDR3 size: 17 residues. CDR1 and CDR2 (germline): SGHDT, YYEEEE. With 0 bases clipped from V and 2 bases from J, the junction kept 11 bases outside the gene matches. The CDR3 protein is CASSLGLAGGYPYEQYF. The CDR3 DNA is TGTGCCAGCAGCTTGGGACTAGCCGGAGGGTACCCCTACGAGCAGTACTTC.